Detailed here is one T cell receptor (beta chain). The sample comes from a study of control samples from healthy donors and cancer patients. Assay used: immunoSEQ multiplex PCR; TCRdb lists only in-frame clones, some missing. In the table there are roughly 140,000 clones, about 94% of which are singletons. The V gene's germline CDR1 is SNHLY and CDR2 FYNNEI. The CDR3 covers 14 residues. V lost 6 bases and J lost 6; bases outside the gene matches: 9. The sequencing sample was made of blood. The chain joins TRBV2 to TRBJ1-2; TRBD1 matches 8 bases. This TCR derives from a man aged 45-65 years in good health. This CDR3 reads CASSTQGELNGYTF. CDR3 nucleotides: TGTGCCAGCAGCACACAGGGGGAACTTAATGGCTACACCTTC.